The 6 T cell receptor beta chains presented below share a single source sample, sequenced in a study of cytomegalovirus exposure and HLA in healthy donors. The PCR employed 60 Vbeta primers together with 13 Jbeta primers. Using immunoSEQ multiplex PCR, the repertoire was profiled, and TCRdb retains in-frame clones only, with some absent. Found here are around 150,000 clones, around 72% of them singletons; the top ten hold approximately 14%. The sequencing input was PBMCs. These receptors came from a human donor in good health.

The gene calls are TRBV15 and TRBJ2-3, with D possibly TRBD1 on 6 matching bases. This CDR3 contains 15 residues. Germline CDR1 is LNHNV and CDR2 is YYDKDF (reference sequence). The V end lost 2 bases, the J end lost 0 bases, and 9 bases lay between the germline ends. The CDR3 DNA reads as TGTGCCACCAGCAGACAGGGGAAGAGCACAGATACGCAGTATTTT. It codes for CATSRQGKSTDTQYF.

The chain employs TRBV7-9 and TRBJ2-1; D uncertain. Germline CDR1 SEHNR, CDR2 FQNEAQ (reference sequence). V shed 1 base and J shed 3 bases, with 7 bases lying between them. CDR3 length: 14 residues. CDR3 DNA: TGTGCCAGCAGCTTAGTCGCGGACTACAATGAGCAGTTCTTC. Protein sequence: CASSLVADYNEQFF.

The rearrangement links TRBV2 to TRBJ2-7; TRBD2 might be the D (6 bases). The CDR3 has 14 amino acids. Germline V gene sequence: CDR1 SNHLY, CDR2 FYNNEI. The V end was cut by 0 bases, the J end by 2 bases, with 8 bases between. The CDR3 DNA follows: TGTGCCAGCAGTGAAGCCTGGGGGGCCTACGAGCAGTACTTC. Its translation is CASSEAWGAYEQYF.

The chain carries TRBV5-1 and TRBJ1-2; D possibly corresponds to TRBD1 (6 bases). The CDR3 runs to 17 residues. Per the germline V gene, CDR1 is SGHRS and CDR2 is YFSETQ. V shed 4 bases and J shed 8 bases, with 27 bases lying between them. CDR3 nucleotide sequence: TGCGCCAGCAGCCTTCGGCCACAGGGAGAGTTTTCGGTAGGCTACACCTTC. Translation: CASSLRPQGEFSVGYTF.

This clone was counted between two and nine times. One end of the junction does not line up with germline, which may come from a read error. The chain links TRBV7-7 to TRBJ2-3; possible D gene TRBD2, 5 bases. The CDR3 contains 13 residues. Germline loops: CDR1 SSHAT, CDR2 FNYEAQ (reference sequence). CDR3 bases: TGTGCTAGCAGCTTAGCTAGGAGGGATACGCAGTATTTT. This translates into CASSLARRDTQYF.

The J gene is TRBJ1-1, the V gene TRBV6-1; D not certain. This CDR3 is built from 13 residues. With 5 bases removed from V and 1 base from J, the gap between germline ends came to 8 bases. The germline CDR1 and CDR2 sequences are MNHNS and SASEGT. CDR3 sequence reads: CASSYTENTEAFF. The CDR3 DNA is TGTGCCAGCAGTTATACAGAGAACACTGAAGCTTTCTTT.